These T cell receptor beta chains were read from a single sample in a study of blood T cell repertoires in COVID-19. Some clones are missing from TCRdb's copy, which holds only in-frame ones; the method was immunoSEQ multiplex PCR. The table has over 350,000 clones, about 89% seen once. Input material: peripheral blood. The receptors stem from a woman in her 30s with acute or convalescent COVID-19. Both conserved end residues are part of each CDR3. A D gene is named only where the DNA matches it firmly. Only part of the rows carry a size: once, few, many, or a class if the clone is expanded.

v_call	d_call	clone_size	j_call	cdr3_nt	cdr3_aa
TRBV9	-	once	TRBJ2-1	TGTGCCAGCAGCATCTCTTCCGGGACAAATACCCCGGATGAGCAGTTCTTC	CASSISSGTNTPDEQFF
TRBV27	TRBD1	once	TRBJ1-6	TGTGCCAGCAGTATGGGACAGGATAATTCACCCCTCCACTTT	CASSMGQDNSPLHF
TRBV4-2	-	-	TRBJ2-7	TGTGCCAGCAGTAAGGCGGGGAGGCGATCCTACGAGCAGTACTTC	CASSKAGRRSYEQYF
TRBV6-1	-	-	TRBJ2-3	TGTGCCAGCAGTGATGTTCGAGAAGCGATCATGGGCACAGATACGCAGTATTTT	CASSDVREAIMGTDTQYF
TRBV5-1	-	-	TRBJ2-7	TGCGCCAGCAGGGGGGATCCGGGGGCCTACGAGCAGTACTTC	CASRGDPGAYEQYF
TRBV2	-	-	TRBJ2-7	TGTGCCAGCAGGGCATCCACCTCCTACGAGCAGTACTTC	CASRASTSYEQYF
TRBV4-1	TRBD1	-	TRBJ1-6	TGCGCCAGCAGCCAAGATTACCCGACAGGGGCCCTTAATTCACCCCTCCACTTT	CASSQDYPTGALNSPLHF
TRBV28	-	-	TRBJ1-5	TGTGCCAGCAGTTTCCGGTCTCAGCCCCAGCATTTT	CASSFRSQPQHF
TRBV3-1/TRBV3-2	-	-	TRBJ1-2	TGTGCCAGCAGCCTCAGTGCAGGGAAGGACGGCTACACCTTC	CASSLSAGKDGYTF
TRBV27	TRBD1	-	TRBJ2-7	TGTGCCAGCAACCAGGGGGCGCTAGGCTCCTACGAGCAGTACTTC	CASNQGALGSYEQYF
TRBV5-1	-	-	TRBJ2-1	TGCGCCAGCAGCGGAGGGGGCGATGAGCAGTTCTTC	CASSGGGDEQFF
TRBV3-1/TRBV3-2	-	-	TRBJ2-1	TGTGCCAGCAGCCAAGTAAACAATGAGCAGTTCTTC	CASSQVNNEQFF
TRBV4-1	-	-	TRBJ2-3	TGCGCCAGCAGCCAAGATAAAGATACGCAGTATTTT	CASSQDKDTQYF
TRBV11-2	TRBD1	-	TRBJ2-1	TGTGCCAGCAGTATAACAGGGGGCGCCTGGAATGAGCAGTTCTTC	CASSITGGAWNEQFF
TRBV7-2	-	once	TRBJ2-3	TGTGCCAGCAGCTTACGCTTTGAGACGCAGTATTTT	CASSLRFETQYF
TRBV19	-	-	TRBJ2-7	TGTGCCAGTAGTATAGATCCCTCAACAGGGAAGGTCTACGAGCAGTACTTC	CASSIDPSTGKVYEQYF
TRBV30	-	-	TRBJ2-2	TGTGCCTGGACCAAATCTAGGCTCACCGGGGAGCTGTTTTTT	CAWTKSRLTGELFF
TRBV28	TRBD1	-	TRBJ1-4	TGTGCCAGTCAGGGGGCCTGGAATGAAAAACTGTTTTTT	CASQGAWNEKLFF
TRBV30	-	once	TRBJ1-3	TGTGCCTGGAGTCTAAACTCTGGAAACACCATATATTTT	CAWSLNSGNTIYF
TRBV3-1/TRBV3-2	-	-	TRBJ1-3	TGTGCCAGCAGCCGAGGGGGGGCAGGAAACACCATATATTTT	CASSRGGAGNTIYF
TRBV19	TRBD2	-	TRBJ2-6	TGTGCCACCACGCGCGGGGGGTCTGGGGCCAACGTCCTGACTTTC	CATTRGGSGANVLTF
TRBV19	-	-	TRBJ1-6	TGTGCCAGTAGTATACCGGGAGCTAATAATTCACCCCTCCACTTT	CASSIPGANNSPLHF
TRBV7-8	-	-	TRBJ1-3	TGTGCCAGCGTTCCCAGGGCTGGAAACACCATATATTTT	CASVPRAGNTIYF
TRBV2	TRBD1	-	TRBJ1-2	TGTGCCAGCACTAGGACAGGGGCAGACCCATATGGCTACACCTTC	CASTRTGADPYGYTF